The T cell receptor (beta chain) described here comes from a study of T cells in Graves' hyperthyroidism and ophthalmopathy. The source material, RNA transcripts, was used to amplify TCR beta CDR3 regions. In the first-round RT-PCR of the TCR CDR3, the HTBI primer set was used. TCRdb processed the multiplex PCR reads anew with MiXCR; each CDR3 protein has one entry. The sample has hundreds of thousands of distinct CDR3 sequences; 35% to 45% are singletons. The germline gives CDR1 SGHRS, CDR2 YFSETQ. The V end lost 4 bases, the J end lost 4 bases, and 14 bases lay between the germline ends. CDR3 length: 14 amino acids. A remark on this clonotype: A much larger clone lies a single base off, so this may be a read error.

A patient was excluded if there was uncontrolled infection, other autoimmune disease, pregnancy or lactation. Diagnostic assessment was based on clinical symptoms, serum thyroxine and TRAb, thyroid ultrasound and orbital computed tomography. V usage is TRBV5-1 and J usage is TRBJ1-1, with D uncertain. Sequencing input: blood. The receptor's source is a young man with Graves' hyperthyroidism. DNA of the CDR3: TGCGCCAGCAGCACCTTGACACCGCGCACTGAAGCTTTCTTT. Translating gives CASSTLTPRTEAFF.